Listed below are T cell receptor beta chains from one sample, sequenced in a study of T cells in Graves' hyperthyroidism and ophthalmopathy. TCRdb reprocessed the multiplex PCR reads via MiXCR and lists one record per CDR3 protein. The sample holds hundreds of thousands of distinct CDR3 sequences, around 20% seen once. The sample was blood. Receptors originate from a man between 25 and 39 years old with Graves' ophthalmopathy. CDR3s include the opening cysteine and the closing phenylalanine or tryptophan. A D gene is named only where the DNA matches it firmly. Not every row has a clone size; where given, it reads once, few, many or a size class.

CDR3 protein,CDR3 DNA,D gene,V gene,clone size,J gene
CSAGRTSGTRYQETQYF,TGCAGTGCGGGTCGGACTAGCGGGACGAGGTACCAAGAGACCCAGTACTTC,TRBD2,TRBV20-1,-,TRBJ2-5
CAWSVAGQGAHEQFF,TGTGCCTGGAGCGTAGCAGGACAGGGGGCGCATGAGCAGTTCTTC,TRBD1,TRBV30,-,TRBJ2-1
CASSQRSRDRRGITDTQYF,TGCGCCAGCAGCCAGCGGTCACGTGATAGAAGGGGGATCACAGATACGCAGTATTTT,-,TRBV4-1,-,TRBJ2-3
CASSHRGRAEAFF,TGTGCCAGCAGCCACAGGGGTCGTGCTGAAGCTTTCTTT,-,TRBV3-1,few,TRBJ1-1
CSARRGQGQGKQYF,TGCAGTGCTAGAAGAGGACAGGGTCAAGGAAAGCAGTACTTC,TRBD1,TRBV20-1,few,TRBJ2-7
CASLTEGETQYF,TGTGCCAGCTTAACCGAAGGGGAGACCCAGTACTTC,-,TRBV18,few,TRBJ2-5
CASSQEASGYEQYF,TGTGCCAGCAGCCAAGAAGCTAGCGGCTACGAGCAGTACTTC,TRBD2,TRBV3-1,many,TRBJ2-7
CASSIDLSGRALDEQFF,TGTGCCAGTAGTATAGATCTCAGCGGGAGGGCCCTTGATGAGCAGTTCTTC,TRBD2,TRBV19,few,TRBJ2-1
CASSQRSGGPTDTQYF,TGCGCCAGCAGCCAACGCTCGGGAGGGCCTACAGATACGCAGTATTTT,TRBD2,TRBV4-3,many,TRBJ2-3
CSAFDLSSYNEQFF,TGCAGTGCCTTTGACCTTAGCTCCTACAATGAGCAGTTCTTC,-,TRBV20-1,few,TRBJ2-1
CASWLVGGTLGEQYF,TGTGCCAGCTGGCTTGTGGGAGGTACCCTAGGAGAGCAGTACTTC,-,TRBV7-2,-,TRBJ2-7
CASRGGTGTSGVYNEQFF,TGTGCCAGCCGGGGGGGGACCGGGACTAGCGGGGTCTACAATGAGCAGTTCTTC,TRBD2,TRBV7-9,-,TRBJ2-1
CASSFGGGVGEAFF,TGTGCCAGCAGTTTTGGAGGGGGAGTGGGTGAAGCTTTCTTT,-,TRBV27,few,TRBJ1-1